These 19 T cell receptor beta chains were sequenced from one sample in a study of blood T cells in healthy people across ages (dated by TCRdb to the mid-2010s). The library was obtained by 5' RACE. These reads were obtained on an Illumina HiSeq 2500. A second PCR of 7 to 11 cycles was performed with a sample-barcoded 5' primer and a J-beta primer mix. TCRdb ran its own pipeline on the public reads, namely fastp trimming at Q25 and MiXCR clone calling, and kept in-frame beta chains. Each entry is one CDR3 protein sequence, shown with its most common DNA and genes. The sample includes about 1,000,000 distinct CDR3 sequences, with over 35% observed a single time. Approximately 20% of the sample goes to the ten largest clones. The sequencing sample was made of blood. The source of these receptors is a woman between 55 and 75 years old in good health.

This clonotype has just a few counts. The rearrangement joins TRBV4-2 to TRBJ2-7; TRBD2 is a possible D gene (6 bases). The germline V gene encodes CDR1 LGHNA and CDR2 YNFKEQ. V was trimmed by 3 bases and J by 3 bases, leaving 9 bases between them. There are 13 residues in the CDR3. CDR3 DNA: TGTGCCAGCAGCCAGGAGGGCCTCTACGAGCAGTACTTC. Encoded protein: CASSQEGLYEQYF.

The chain employs TRBV19 and TRBJ1-2; possibly TRBD1 for D (6 bases). V was clipped by 3 bases and J by 8 bases, with 19 bases between them. Per the germline V gene, CDR1 is LNHDA and CDR2 is SQIVND (reference sequence). The CDR3 is 15 amino acids. The CDR3 is CASSIRPGGQRGYTF. As DNA, the CDR3 is TGTGCCAGTAGTATTCGCCCCGGGGGGCAACGGGGCTACACCTTC.

This rearrangement joins TRBV30 to TRBJ2-3; 7 bases are a match to TRBD1. V trimming: 2 bases; J trimming: 1 base; junction bases outside the gene matches: 9. Germline values: CDR1 GTSNPN, CDR2 SVGIG (reference sequence). The CDR3 is 16 residues long. DNA for the CDR3: TGTGCCTGGAGTAACTACGGACAGGCCGGCACAGATACGCAGTATTTT. Translated: CAWSNYGQAGTDTQYF.

The chain carries TRBV9 and TRBJ2-3; the match to TRBD2 covers 12 bases. CDR3 length: 16 amino acids. V lost 3 bases, J lost 5 bases, and 7 bases stayed unmatched. The V gene's germline CDR1 is SGDLS and CDR2 YYNGEE. The CDR3 DNA reads TGTGCCAGCAGCGCCCGACTAGCGGGAGATCTAGATACGCAGTATTTT. Residues: CASSARLAGDLDTQYF.

The chain carries TRBV7-9 and TRBJ2-1, with 13 bases fitting TRBD2. This CDR3 is built from 19 residues. Looked up from germline, CDR1 is SEHNR and CDR2 is FQNEAQ (reference sequence). The trim removed 5 bases at V and 6 bases at J, leaving 16 bases unmatched. The CDR3 here is CASSVWTSGSQSTRNEQFF. The CDR3 DNA sequence: TGTGCCAGCAGCGTTTGGACTAGCGGGAGCCAGTCCACACGCAATGAGCAGTTCTTC. Together with reference TRBV7-9 and TRBJ2-1, the CDR3 gives the full variable domain: DTGVSQNPRHKITKRGQNVTFRCDPISEHNRLYWYRQTLGQGPEFLTYFQNEAQLEKSRLLSDRFSAERPKGSFSTLEIQRTEQGDSAMYLCASSVWTSGSQSTRNEQFFGPGTRLTVL.

This chain links TRBV20-1 with TRBJ2-7; 7 nucleotides agree with TRBD2. Germline V gene sequence: CDR1 DFQATT, CDR2 SNEGSKA (reference sequence). The V gene end was trimmed by 6 bases and the J gene end by 1 base; junction bases not matched to a gene: 12. CDR3 length equals 15 residues. Written as DNA, the CDR3 is TGCAGTGCGGATAAAGTCGGGGGGATTTCCTACGAGCAGTACTTC. It is translated as CSADKVGGISYEQYF.

This clonotype was found a few times. The rearrangement joins TRBV27 to TRBJ2-7; 7 nucleotides agree with TRBD1. Germline V gene lookup returns CDR1 MNHEY and CDR2 SMNVEV (reference sequence). The junction had 13 bases not matched to a gene; V was cut back by 5 bases and J by 3 bases. This CDR3 region has 16 residues. As DNA, the CDR3 is TGTGCCAGCAGTCGTTTCGTGGGGACAGCAGACTACGAGCAGTACTTC. Translated: CASSRFVGTADYEQYF.

This clonotype was observed a handful of times. The V call is TRBV25-1, the J call TRBJ2-5; D remains ambiguous. The V end lost 2 bases, the J end lost 4 bases, and 11 bases lay between the germline ends. Looked up from germline, CDR1 is MGHDK and CDR2 is SYGVNS. The CDR3 covers 14 residues. The DNA for the CDR3 is TGTGCCAGCAGTGAAAGCCGGACGGGAGAGACCCAGTACTTC. Its translation is CASSESRTGETQYF.

The chain combines TRBV6-2 or TRBV6-3 with TRBJ2-1, with D possibly TRBD2 on 5 matching bases. Looked up from germline, CDR1 is MNHEY and CDR2 is SVGEGT. The CDR3 runs to 14 residues. V dropped 7 bases and J dropped 6 bases, with 16 bases sitting between them. The CDR3 protein is CASTPGGLGNEQFF. CDR3 sequence (DNA): TGTGCCAGCACCCCTGGAGGACTTGGCAATGAGCAGTTCTTC.

The V call is TRBV7-9, the J call TRBJ2-2; D gene ambiguous. The CDR3 is made up of 10 amino acids. V was shortened by 4 bases and J by 7 bases, with 1 base between the two germline ends. The germline V gene has CDR1 SEHNR and CDR2 FQNEAQ (reference sequence). The DNA for the CDR3 is TGTGCCAGCAGCTACGGGGAGCTGTTTTTT. Its translation is CASSYGELFF. Full variable domain (remainder filled in from reference TRBV7-9 and TRBJ2-2): DTGVSQNPRHKITKRGQNVTFRCDPISEHNRLYWYRQTLGQGPEFLTYFQNEAQLEKSRLLSDRFSAERPKGSFSTLEIQRTEQGDSAMYLCASSYGELFFGEGSRLTVL.

The chain combines TRBV7-3 with TRBJ2-6, with TRBD2 matching over 11 bases. Germline CDR1 reads SGHTA; CDR2 reads FQGTGA. J gave up 0 bases and V 0 bases, and 4 bases lay outside the gene matches. The CDR3 is 19 residues long. In nucleotides, the CDR3 is TGTGCCAGCAGCTTAACCGGGACTAGCGGAAGCTCTGGGGCCAACGTCCTGACTTTC. It specifies CASSLTGTSGSSGANVLTF.

V gene TRBV20-1 combines with J gene TRBJ2-1; TRBD2 aligns across 7 bases. Trimming at V came to 7 bases and at J to 0 bases, leaving 18 bases not matched to a gene. There are 18 residues in the CDR3. Germline CDR1 DFQATT, CDR2 SNEGSKA (reference sequence). CDR3 residues: CSVYATSGTSSSYNEQFF. In nucleotides, the CDR3 is TGCAGTGTCTATGCGACAAGCGGGACGTCTAGCTCCTACAATGAGCAGTTCTTC.

V is TRBV6-5 and J is TRBJ2-1; 9 bases are a match to TRBD2. Germline assignment: CDR1 MNHEY and CDR2 SVGAGI. V trimming: 5 bases; J trimming: 9 bases; junction bases outside the gene matches: 14. The CDR3 contains 16 residues. CDR3 in amino acids: CASSPSLGSGSGEQFF. For the CDR3, the DNA is TGTGCCAGCAGTCCCTCACTCGGTAGCGGGAGTGGTGAGCAGTTCTTC.

This clonotype was seen a handful of times. The chain recombines TRBV25-1 with TRBJ2-3, with D perhaps matching TRBD1 or TRBD2 (5 bases each). Germline values: CDR1 MGHDK, CDR2 SYGVNS. The CDR3 sequence is 15 residues long. V was clipped by 2 bases and J by 3 bases, with 12 bases between them. The CDR3 region has the DNA TGTGCCAGCAGTGAACCGGGACCCTTTACAGATACGCAGTATTTT. As protein: CASSEPGPFTDTQYF.

This clonotype was seen a few times. V is TRBV9 and J is TRBJ2-7; D is uncertain. Trimming cost V 3 bases and J 1 base, with 14 bases left between them. Germline CDR1 is SGDLS and CDR2 is YYNGEE. This CDR3 has 15 amino acids. The CDR3 DNA sequence: TGTGCCAGCAGCGCAGGAATAGGCCAGTCCTACGAGCAGTACTTC. Translated: CASSAGIGQSYEQYF. Full variable domain (missing parts from reference TRBV9 and TRBJ2-7): DSGVTQTPKHLITATGQRVTLRCSPRSGDLSVYWYQQSLDQGLQFLIQYYNGEERAKGNILERFSAQQFPDLHSELNLSSLELGDSALYFCASSAGIGQSYEQYFGPGTRLTVT.

The count of this clonotype is one. The rearrangement joins TRBV12-3 or TRBV12-4 to TRBJ2-1; D uncertain. The CDR3 runs to 13 residues. The ends were cut back, 5 bases at V and 4 bases at J, with 9 bases in the middle. As DNA, the CDR3 is TGTGCCAGCAGTCCAACGGAATACAATGAGCAGTTCTTC. It translates to CASSPTEYNEQFF.

This clonotype occurred a few times. The chain carries TRBV5-1 and TRBJ2-7; TRBD2 matches at 9 bases. This CDR3 contains 14 residues. Unmatched junction bases numbered 5, after V lost 3 bases and J lost 4 bases. Germline CDR1 is SGHRS and CDR2 is YFSETQ. The chain's CDR3 is CASSSGTSLYEQYF. CDR3 in DNA: TGCGCCAGCAGCTCCGGGACTAGCCTGTACGAGCAGTACTTC.

V and J are TRBV7-8 and TRBJ1-2; possibly TRBD1 for D (5 bases). The germline CDR1 and CDR2 sequences are SGHVS and FQNEAQ. This CDR3 is 13 amino acids long. V dropped 5 bases and J dropped 3 bases, with 10 bases sitting between them. The CDR3 coding sequence is TGTGCCAGCAGCCCGGGACGGGACTATGGCTACACCTTC. Translating gives CASSPGRDYGYTF. Combining the CDR3 with reference TRBV7-8 and TRBJ1-2 gives the whole variable domain GAGVSQSPRYKVAKRGQDVALRCDPISGHVSLFWYQQALGQGPEFLTYFQNEAQLDKSGLPSDRFFAERPEGSVSTLKIQRTQQEDSAVYLCASSPGRDYGYTFGSGTRLTVV.

This clonotype was recorded a few times. The chain employs TRBV20-1 and TRBJ2-3; no definite D call. With 3 bases removed from V and 4 bases from J, the gap between germline ends came to 14 bases. CDR3 size: 14 residues. Germline V lookup: CDR1 DFQATT, CDR2 SNEGSKA (reference sequence). The CDR3 sequence: CSARARVGSDTQYF. Written as DNA, the CDR3 is TGCAGTGCTAGGGCCCGGGTGGGGTCAGATACGCAGTATTTT.